These 21 T cell receptor beta chains originate from one sample sequenced in a study of identical twins. TCRdb recomputed calls from the 5' RACE reads with MiXCR, one row per CDR3 protein. The profile covers 690,000 or so distinct CDR3 sequences, with roughly 8% appearing a single time and roughly 0.97% taken by the ten largest. A further study also used this sample, focusing on yellow fever vaccine responses in identical twins.

The source material was PBMCs. The receptor source for this set is a woman between 18 and 29 years old in good health.

This clonotype showed up many times. The rearrangement links TRBV6-1 to TRBJ2-5, with TRBD2 matching 7 bases. V shed 4 bases, J shed 3 bases, and the junction held 8 bases outside the gene matches. There are 15 residues in the CDR3. The V gene's germline CDR1 is MNHNS and CDR2 SASEGT. CDR3 loop: CASSAPGGGKETQYF. Here the CDR3 DNA reads TGTGCCAGCAGTGCCCCTGGGGGGGGGAAAGAGACCCAGTACTTC.

This clonotype occurred a few times. The chain is built from TRBV29-1 and TRBJ2-3, with D tentatively TRBD1 or TRBD2 (6 bases each). V shed 3 bases and J shed 0 bases, with 10 bases lying between them. This CDR3 comprises 14 residues. In germline, CDR1 is SQVTM, CDR2 ANQGSEA. The DNA of the CDR3 is TGCAGCGTTGATGGGGGGCCTAGCACAGATACGCAGTATTTT. Translated: CSVDGGPSTDTQYF.

This sequence joins TRBV4-2 and TRBJ2-1; D is unclear. From germline, CDR1 is LGHNA and CDR2 YNFKEQ. V was shortened by 1 base and J by 6 bases, with 16 bases between the two germline ends. The CDR3 is 16 residues long. For the CDR3, the DNA is TGTGCCAGCAGCCAAGGAACGGCCCCAGACGTCAATGAGCAGTTCTTC. Its translation is CASSQGTAPDVNEQFF.

This clonotype was detected ten times or more. CDR3 sequence reads: CASSALAGADTQYF. DNA of the CDR3: TGTGCCAGCAGCGCCCTAGCGGGGGCCGATACGCAGTATTTT. This sequence joins TRBV7-2 and TRBJ2-3; 10 bases line up with TRBD2. The CDR3 has 14 residues. The germline CDR1 and CDR2 sequences are SGHTA and FQGNSA. V gave up 5 bases and J gave up 6 bases; unmatched junction bases: 5.

As DNA, the CDR3 is TGTGCCAGCAGCGGAAGACAGGAGAGAGGTGAAAAACTGTTTTTT. This gives the protein CASSGRQERGEKLFF. The chain is built from TRBV28 and TRBJ1-4; D possibly corresponds to TRBD1 (6 bases). Deletions cut 6 bases from V and 7 bases from J, with 18 bases between. The CDR3 spans 15 residues. Germline CDR1 is MDHEN and CDR2 is SYDVKM.

Only a few counts were recorded for this clonotype. The V call is TRBV7-3, the J call TRBJ1-1; perhaps TRBD1 as D (5 bases). Trimming shortened V by 5 bases and J by 1 base, and 17 bases separated the two germline ends. This CDR3 contains 16 residues. Germline V gene data show CDR1 as SGHTA and CDR2 as FQGTGA. CDR3 sequence reads: CASSPGGTGRNTEAFF. CDR3 nucleotides: TGTGCCAGCAGCCCGGGGGGGACGGGGAGGAACACTGAAGCTTTCTTT. Full variable domain (rest looked up from reference TRBV7-3 and TRBJ1-1): GAGVSQTPSNKVTEKGKYVELRCDPISGHTALYWYRQSLGQGPEFLIYFQGTGAADDSGLPNDRFFAVRPEGSVSTLKIQRTERGDSAVYLCASSPGGTGRNTEAFFGQGTRLTVV.

This clonotype showed up just a few times. The chain combines TRBV28 with TRBJ2-5; D tentatively reads TRBD1 or TRBD2 (5 bases each). Germline loops: CDR1 MDHEN, CDR2 SYDVKM. V was clipped by 5 bases and J by 2 bases, with 15 bases between them. The CDR3 has 15 amino acids. The CDR3 sequence: CASSPFDGAQETQYF. In nucleotides, the CDR3 is TGTGCCAGCAGTCCCTTTGACGGGGCTCAAGAGACCCAGTACTTC.

This clonotype was detected ten times or more. The chain has TRBV20-1 and TRBJ2-7; a weak D match, TRBD1 (5 bases). Germline loops: CDR1 DFQATT, CDR2 SNEGSKA (reference sequence). V was pared by 0 bases and J by 2 bases, with 11 bases between. CDR3 size: 14 residues. In DNA form, the CDR3 reads TGCAGTGCTAGAGATCTGCAGGGTCCCTACGAGCAGTACTTC. Encoded protein: CSARDLQGPYEQYF.

This clonotype appeared a few times. The V and J genes are TRBV7-2 and TRBJ2-7; TRBD2 matches 9 bases. The V gene's germline CDR1 is SGHTA and CDR2 FQGNSA. Unmatched junction bases numbered 11, after V lost 5 bases and J lost 0 bases. This CDR3 region has 17 residues. CDR3 region: CASSTELAGKSSYEQYF. As DNA, the CDR3 is TGTGCCAGCAGCACAGAGCTAGCGGGGAAAAGCTCCTACGAGCAGTACTTC.

This clonotype was detected ten times or more. The chain combines TRBV14 with TRBJ2-1, with 8 nucleotides matching TRBD1. CDR1 SGHDN and CDR2 FVKESK come from the germline V gene. V trimming: 1 base; J trimming: 0 bases; junction bases outside the gene matches: 8. CDR3 length: 18 residues. The CDR3 region has the DNA TGTGCCAGCAGCCAAGCTTCGAGGACAGGGAGCTCCTACAATGAGCAGTTCTTC. Encoded protein: CASSQASRTGSSYNEQFF.

This clonotype was picked up many times. The CDR3 region is CASSSHDRGRNEQFF. The CDR3 DNA reads TGTGCCAGCAGCTCCCACGACAGGGGGAGGAATGAGCAGTTCTTC. This rearrangement joins TRBV7-2 to TRBJ2-1, with 9 bases that match TRBD1. Trimming removed 4 bases from V and 7 bases from J; junction bases left unmatched: 8. Germline assignment: CDR1 SGHTA and CDR2 FQGNSA. The CDR3 runs 15 residues. Together with reference TRBV7-2 and TRBJ2-1, the CDR3 gives the full variable domain: GAGVSQSPSNKVTEKGKDVELRCDPISGHTALYWYRQSLGQGLEFLIYFQGNSAPDKSGLPSDRFSAERTGGSVSTLTIQRTQQEDSAVYLCASSSHDRGRNEQFFGPGTRLTVL.

Ten or more counts support this clonotype. This chain links TRBV10-3 with TRBJ2-2; 10 bases agree with TRBD2. V dropped 5 bases and J dropped 4; count of bases not matched to a gene: 13. The germline CDR1 and CDR2 sequences are ENHRY and SYGVKD. This CDR3 region has 18 residues. The CDR3 reads CAISTLPPSGSFTGELFF. The CDR3 nucleotides read TGTGCCATCAGTACGTTACCTCCTAGCGGGAGTTTCACCGGGGAGCTGTTTTTT.

This clonotype was seen ten or more times. The gene calls are TRBV12-3 or TRBV12-4 and TRBJ2-7; 7 bases align to TRBD1. After removal of 5 bases from V and 3 bases from J, the junction contained 4 bases not matched to a gene. The CDR3 spans 13 residues. In DNA, the CDR3 is TGTGCCAGCAGTCCTACAGGGGTCTACGAGCAGTACTTC. This translates into CASSPTGVYEQYF.

The CDR3 is CASTPEGTGGEKLFF. CDR3 DNA sequence: TGTGCCAGCACCCCGGAGGGGACAGGGGGTGAAAAACTGTTTTTT. V gene TRBV7-9 combines with J gene TRBJ1-4, with TRBD1 matching over 11 bases. Germline CDR1 and CDR2: SEHNR and FQNEAQ (reference sequence). The CDR3 runs to 15 residues. J lost 7 bases, V lost 7 bases, and 8 bases had no gene match.

This clonotype came up a few times. V and J are TRBV2 and TRBJ2-4, with D possibly TRBD2 on 5 matching bases. Per the germline V gene, CDR1 is SNHLY and CDR2 is FYNNEI. The ends were cut back, 9 bases at V and 1 base at J, with 22 bases in the middle. This CDR3 region has 17 residues. CDR3 bases: TGTGCCAGGTCGAAGGGCGTCGGGGAGCAGGCCAAAAACATTCAGTACTTC. Translating it yields CARSKGVGEQAKNIQYF. The variable domain in full, completed from reference TRBV2 and TRBJ2-4, reads EPEVTQTPSHQVTQMGQEVILRCVPISNHLYFYWYRQILGQKVEFLVSFYNNEISEKSEIFDDQFSVERPDGSNFTLKIRSTKLEDSAMYFCARSKGVGEQAKNIQYFGAGTRLSVL.

Turning to this clonotype: With a much larger clone just one base away, this may be a read error. V usage is TRBV10-3 and J usage is TRBJ2-1, with TRBD2 identical over 8 bases. This CDR3 spans 14 amino acids. The germline gives CDR1 ENHRY, CDR2 SYGVKD. As DNA, the CDR3 is TGTGCCATCAGAAGCGGGAGTTCCTACATTGAGCAGTTCTTC. Encoded protein: CAIRSGSSYIEQFF.

This clonotype has only a few counts. The chain uses TRBV6-1 and TRBJ2-2; D is possibly TRBD1 (6 bases). This CDR3 comprises 15 residues. V lost 4 bases, J lost 0 bases, and 9 bases lay in between. Germline-derived CDR1 and CDR2 are MNHNS and SASEGT. The CDR3, as DNA: TGTGCCAGCAGTGGGACAGCCGCGAACACCGGGGAGCTGTTTTTT. This codes for CASSGTAANTGELFF.

This clonotype was seen repeatedly, ten times or more. The chain is built from TRBV7-9 and TRBJ1-4; a possible D gene is TRBD1 (5 bases). V lost 5 bases and J lost 7, with 17 bases in between. The germline CDR1 and CDR2 sequences are SEHNR and FQNEAQ (reference sequence). This CDR3 has 15 residues. The CDR3 DNA is TGTGCCAGCAGCCCTCCTCTGTTAGGGGTTGAAAAACTGTTTTTT. This translates into CASSPPLLGVEKLFF.

Only a few counts were recorded for this clonotype. The chain carries TRBV7-2 and TRBJ1-6; 9 bases align to TRBD1. Germline-derived CDR1 and CDR2 are SGHTA and FQGNSA. The CDR3 extends over 16 amino acids. V was pared by 1 base and J by 9 bases, with 7 bases of the junction left unmatched. The CDR3 here is CASSLEDRGLGSPLHF. In nucleotides, the CDR3 is TGTGCCAGCAGCTTAGAGGACAGGGGATTGGGTTCACCCCTCCACTTT.

This CDR3 reads CASSLKGQLSYEQYF. The CDR3 bases are TGTGCCAGCAGCTTAAAGGGACAACTATCCTACGAGCAGTACTTC. The rearrangement joins TRBV7-2 to TRBJ2-7, with D perhaps matching TRBD1 (6 bases). Trimming left V 2 bases short and J 1 base short, with 12 bases between. The CDR3 runs 15 residues. The germline CDR1 and CDR2 sequences are SGHTA and FQGNSA. Drawing the rest from reference TRBV7-2 and TRBJ2-7, the complete variable domain is GAGVSQSPSNKVTEKGKDVELRCDPISGHTALYWYRQSLGQGLEFLIYFQGNSAPDKSGLPSDRFSAERTGGSVSTLTIQRTQQEDSAVYLCASSLKGQLSYEQYFGPGTRLTVT.

The chain recombines TRBV3-1 with TRBJ2-5; D gene ambiguous. Germline V gene data show CDR1 as LGHDT and CDR2 as YNNKEL (reference sequence). Trimming took off 5 bases at V and 0 bases at J, with 19 bases between the two ends. There are 17 residues in the CDR3. The CDR3: CASSARTGRRYQETQYF. CDR3 DNA sequence: TGTGCCAGCAGCGCCCGAACGGGCAGACGGTACCAAGAGACCCAGTACTTC.